This TCR beta chain was identified in a study of blood T cell repertoires in COVID-19. Germline V gives CDR1 MGHRA, CDR2 YSYEKL. V lost 0 bases to trimming and J lost 0 bases, with 7 bases between them. This CDR3 has 15 residues. Patients at the Seattle site were enrolled during active infection and followed longitudinally. Sequenced by immunoSEQ multiplex PCR; TCRdb stores in-frame clones only, minus some. The table has roughly 440,000 clones, about 91% seen once. This chain links TRBV4-1 with TRBJ2-3; a possible D gene is TRBD1 (5 bases). The sequence came from a woman between 45 and 65 years old with COVID-19, enrolled during active disease. Sample: peripheral blood. For the CDR3, the DNA is TGCGCCAGCAGCCAAGAAGGGGCCAGCACAGATACGCAGTATTTT. Amino acid sequence: CASSQEGASTDTQYF.